A selection of T cell receptor beta chains follows, all from one sample in a study of ipilimumab plus nivolumab after autologous stem cell transplantation. Here immunoSEQ multiplex PCR was the method, and the copy in TCRdb shows in-frame clones only, minus some. The sample carries around 13,000 clones, roughly 73% recorded once. This material consisted of PBMCs, taken in a trial of ipilimumab plus nivolumab as post-transplant consolidation. All receptors derive from a male donor with diffuse large B-cell lymphoma. CDR3s include the opening cysteine and the closing phenylalanine or tryptophan. The D gene is left open where the match is weak. Where a row states a size, it is once, few, many or the class of an expanded clone; other rows omit it.

D | size | J | V | DNA | CDR3
TRBD2 | - | TRBJ2-1 | TRBV9 | TGTGCCAGCAGCCCGTTTTTAGCGGGAGCAATCTACAATGAGCAGTTCTTC | CASSPFLAGAIYNEQFF
TRBD1 | - | TRBJ2-7 | TRBV2 | TGTGCCAGCAGTGCAGAGGGGGCCTCCTACGAGCAGTACTTC | CASSAEGASYEQYF
TRBD2 | - | TRBJ2-1 | TRBV10-3 | TGTGCCATCAGCAACGGACTAGCGGGGGTGCATGAGCAGTTCTTC | CAISNGLAGVHEQFF
- | - | TRBJ2-7 | TRBV7-9 | TGTGCCAGCAGCCCCGATGCGTACGAGCAGTACTTC | CASSPDAYEQYF
- | large | TRBJ2-7 | TRBV29-1 | TGCAGCGTTGAAGTGGGCAACCTGGGGGAGCAGTACTTC | CSVEVGNLGEQYF
- | - | TRBJ1-6 | TRBV30 | TGTGCCTGGAAAGATTATAATTCACCCCTCCACTTT | CAWKDYNSPLHF
- | once | TRBJ1-5 | TRBV27 | TGTGCCAGCAGTTTTAACGGCAGGGTGGGGATTCAGCCCCAGCATTTT | CASSFNGRVGIQPQHF
- | - | TRBJ1-2 | TRBV6-5 | TGTGCCAGCAGCGAACAGGTTGGCTACACCTTC | CASSEQVGYTF
- | - | TRBJ2-5 | TRBV7-3 | TGTGCCAGCAGCCCCTCTCGACAGGCCTTCCAAGAGACCCAGTACTTC | CASSPSRQAFQETQYF
- | - | TRBJ2-1 | TRBV5-1 | TGCGCCAGCAGCCCCTTCACCTACAATGAGCAGTTCTTC | CASSPFTYNEQFF
- | few | TRBJ2-7 | TRBV2 | TGTGCCAGCAGTGGCCACGAGCAGTACTTC | CASSGHEQYF
TRBD1 | - | TRBJ1-1 | TRBV5-1 | TGCGCCAGCAGTTCCGGGACAGGGAACACTGAAGCTTTCTTT | CASSSGTGNTEAFF
TRBD1 | once | TRBJ1-1 | TRBV10-1 | TGCGCCAGCTCCGACAGGGTAAGCGCTGAAGCTTTCTTT | CASSDRVSAEAFF
- | - | TRBJ2-5 | TRBV9 | TGTGCCAGCAGCCCGCGATCCGCGGGGCAAGAGACCCAGTACTTC | CASSPRSAGQETQYF
TRBD1 | - | TRBJ2-2 | TRBV7-3 | TGTGCCAGCGAAGACAGGGGGGGATCCACCGGGGAGCTGTTTTTT | CASEDRGGSTGELFF
- | - | TRBJ1-1 | TRBV19 | TGTGCCAGTAGTATCGCCCGGGACGGGAGGAACACTGAAGCTTTCTTT | CASSIARDGRNTEAFF
- | - | TRBJ1-5 | TRBV28 | TGTGCCAGCAGTTATCAGGGCTACAATCAGCCCCAGCATTTT | CASSYQGYNQPQHF
- | once | TRBJ2-7 | TRBV5-1 | TGCGCCAGCAGCTCGTCTAGCGCGAGGGGCTCCTACGAGCAGTACTTC | CASSSSSARGSYEQYF
TRBD2 | - | TRBJ2-5 | TRBV7-6 | TGTGCCAGCAGCTTTTCTAGCGGGAGGGCCGGAGAGACCCAGTACTTC | CASSFSSGRAGETQYF
- | - | TRBJ1-1 | TRBV25-1 | TGTGCCAGCAGCCTGCCTGGGAGGACTGAAGCTTTCTTT | CASSLPGRTEAFF
TRBD1 | - | TRBJ2-7 | TRBV13 | TGTGCCAGCAGCCTGTGGGACAGGGGGTACGAGCAGTACTTC | CASSLWDRGYEQYF
- | - | TRBJ2-5 | TRBV5-6 | TGTGCCAGCAGTATCCAGGGGCGGGAGACCCAGTACTTC | CASSIQGRETQYF
- | - | TRBJ2-1 | TRBV19 | TGTGCCAGTTGGAGCTCCTACAATGAGCAGTTCTTC | CASWSSYNEQFF
- | - | TRBJ2-7 | TRBV7-9 | TGTGCCAGCAGCCCATCCCAAACAAGGGGCGACGAGCAGTACTTC | CASSPSQTRGDEQYF
- | - | TRBJ2-3 | TRBV21-1 | TGTGCCAGCAGCGAAGAGCGGAGGAGCGGGGGGCCTAACTGCACAGATACGCAGTATTTT | CASSEERRSGGPNCTDTQYF
TRBD1 | once | TRBJ1-5 | TRBV23-1 | TGCGCCAGCAGTCAAAGGACAGGGGGAGGTTATAGCAATCAGCCCCAGCATTTT | CASSQRTGGGYSNQPQHF
TRBD2 | few | TRBJ2-1 | TRBV5-4 | TGTGCCAGCAGCTTTACGGGAGGGAACTACAATGAGCAGTTCTTC | CASSFTGGNYNEQFF
TRBD1 | - | TRBJ1-4 | TRBV5-8 | TGTGCCAGCAGCATAGGACAGGGCTGGGCAACTAATGAAAAACTGTTTTTT | CASSIGQGWATNEKLFF
- | medium-sized | TRBJ2-3 | TRBV9 | TGTGCCAGCAGCGTAGAAGGAGACACCTTCACAGATACGCAGTATTTT | CASSVEGDTFTDTQYF
- | few | TRBJ1-5 | TRBV30 | TGTGCCTGGAGTAGGAGTATTAATCAGCCCCAGCATTTT | CAWSRSINQPQHF
- | few | TRBJ2-1 | TRBV7-7 | TGTGCTAGCAGCTTAGTCCCAGGGCGTGAGCAGTTCTTC | CASSLVPGREQFF
TRBD1 | few | TRBJ2-1 | TRBV4-1 | TGCGCCAGCAGCCTTGAAACCGGGACAGGGGGTAACAATGAGCAGTTCTTC | CASSLETGTGGNNEQFF
TRBD2 | - | TRBJ2-3 | TRBV9 | TGTGCCAGCAGCGTTAGCGGGGGATTAGATACGCAGTATTTT | CASSVSGGLDTQYF
- | once | TRBJ1-2 | TRBV16 | TGTGCCAGCAGCAACGGGGGACGGTTCGGTAACTATGGCTACACCTTC | CASSNGGRFGNYGYTF
TRBD2 | - | TRBJ2-5 | TRBV9 | TGTGCCAGCAGCGTAGGATCCGCTAGCGGGTTAGAGACCCAGTACTTC | CASSVGSASGLETQYF
TRBD1 | - | TRBJ1-1 | TRBV7-7 | TGTGCCAGCAGCGAGACAGGGTTTGGCACTGAAGCTTTCTTT | CASSETGFGTEAFF
- | - | TRBJ2-7 | TRBV6-6 | TGTGCCAGCAGGCACAGGGACTCCTACGAGCAGTACTTC | CASRHRDSYEQYF
- | - | TRBJ1-1 | TRBV7-9 | TGTGCCAGCAGGAGGGGACAGAACACTGAAGCTTTCTTT | CASRRGQNTEAFF
- | - | TRBJ2-2 | TRBV6-5 | TGTGCCAGCAGTTATGCTAGTTCCGGGGAGCTGTTTTTT | CASSYASSGELFF
- | - | TRBJ2-1 | TRBV5-6 | TGTGCCAGCTCTGAGGCTAGCAGTTACAATGAGCAGTTCTTC | CASSEASSYNEQFF
TRBD1 | - | TRBJ2-2 | TRBV14 | TGTGCCAGCAGCCAGCGGACAGGGGGCGGGACCGGGGAGCTGTTTTTT | CASSQRTGGGTGELFF
- | - | TRBJ2-3 | TRBV7-9 | TGTGCCAGCAGCGTCATCACAGATACGCAGTATTTT | CASSVITDTQYF
- | - | TRBJ2-1 | TRBV10-2 | TGCGCCAGCAGTGAGACAGGCTACAATGAGCAGTTCTTC | CASSETGYNEQFF
- | - | TRBJ1-1 | TRBV5-6 | TGTGCCAGCAGCTTGAGGGTGGGTGAAGCTTTCTTT | CASSLRVGEAFF
- | - | TRBJ2-7 | TRBV7-2 | TGTGCCAGCAGCTTTGGTTCAGGATCCTACGAGCAGTACTTC | CASSFGSGSYEQYF
TRBD2 | - | TRBJ2-7 | TRBV7-7 | TGTGCCAGCAGCTTAGCGGCGGGAGGGACGTTCGAGCAGTACTTC | CASSLAAGGTFEQYF
- | - | TRBJ1-1 | TRBV7-9 | TGTGCCAGCAGTCCGACTCCCCACAGGAGAGGGACTGAAGCTTTCTTT | CASSPTPHRRGTEAFF
TRBD2 | - | TRBJ2-1 | TRBV5-5 | TGTGCCAGCAGCACTGTAGCGGGGCCCGCCTACAATGAGCAGTTCTTC | CASSTVAGPAYNEQFF
TRBD1 | - | TRBJ2-3 | TRBV5-1 | TGCGCCAGCAGCTGGGGACAGGGAGTCACAGATACGCAGTATTTT | CASSWGQGVTDTQYF
TRBD1 | - | TRBJ1-2 | TRBV5-4 | TGTGCCAGCAGCCCTACAGGGGGCAACTATGGCTACACCTTC | CASSPTGGNYGYTF
TRBD1 | - | TRBJ1-6 | TRBV7-6 | TGTGCCAGCAGCTTTTCGGCAGGGGGCTCACCCCTCCACTTT | CASSFSAGGSPLHF
- | - | TRBJ2-2 | TRBV5-4 | TGTGCCAGCAGCTCCCAGGGGGGAGGGACCGGGGAGCTGTTTTTT | CASSSQGGGTGELFF
TRBD1 | few | TRBJ1-5 | TRBV6-1 | TGTGCCAGCAGTGCCGGACAGGGGGCGTTTTGGCAGCCCCAGCATTTT | CASSAGQGAFWQPQHF